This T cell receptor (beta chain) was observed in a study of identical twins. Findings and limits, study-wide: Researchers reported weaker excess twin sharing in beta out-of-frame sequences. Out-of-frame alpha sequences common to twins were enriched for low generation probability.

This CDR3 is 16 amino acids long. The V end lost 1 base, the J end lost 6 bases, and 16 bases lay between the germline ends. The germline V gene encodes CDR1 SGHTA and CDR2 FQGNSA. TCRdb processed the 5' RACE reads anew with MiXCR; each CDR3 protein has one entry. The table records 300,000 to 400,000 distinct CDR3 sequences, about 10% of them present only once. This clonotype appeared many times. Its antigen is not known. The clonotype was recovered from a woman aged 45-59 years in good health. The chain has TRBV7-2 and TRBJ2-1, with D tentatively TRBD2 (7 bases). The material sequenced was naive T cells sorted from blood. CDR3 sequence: CASSLVVLGGGNEQFF. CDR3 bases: TGTGCCAGCAGCTTAGTTGTTTTGGGAGGGGGCAATGAGCAGTTCTTC. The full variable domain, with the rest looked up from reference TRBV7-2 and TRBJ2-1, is GAGVSQSPSNKVTEKGKDVELRCDPISGHTALYWYRQSLGQGLEFLIYFQGNSAPDKSGLPSDRFSAERTGGSVSTLTIQRTQQEDSAVYLCASSLVVLGGGNEQFFGPGTRLTVL.